The entry that follows covers one T cell receptor beta chain sequence. Its antigen remains unknown. The sample originates from a study of shared clonotypes between healthy human individuals. Only in-frame clones appear in the TCRdb table, and some are missing; sequencing was by immunoSEQ multiplex PCR. This table holds about 2 million clones, 90% to 95% found once. Study findings and constraints: The rarefaction results pointed to incomplete sorted-subset sequencing despite large depth. A reduction in generation probabilities was seen for non-shared clonotypes relative to those shared by all four donors.

The TCR sequence derives from a man aged 18 to 29 in good health. What was sequenced was naive CD4+ T cells sorted from blood. Indicated subset: CD45RA+ positively selected.

CDR3 sequence (DNA): TGTGCCAGCAGTCAGACACCGGGTCGAGAAAAACTGTTTTTT. Its translation is CASSQTPGREKLFF. The V gene is TRBV6-5, the J gene TRBJ1-4; unclear D gene. The CDR3 totals 14 residues. Germline V gene sequence: CDR1 MNHEY, CDR2 SVGAGI. The germline V and J ends were trimmed by 5 bases and 8 bases, with 15 bases remaining between them.